This TCR beta chain was recovered during a study of blood T cell repertoires in COVID-19. Overall study context: Spain, Italy and the United States supplied samples that represented acute and convalescent COVID-19. Sample material is recorded as cDNA or gDNA derived from T cells, B-cell-depleted T cells, or PBMCs.

Germline-derived CDR1 and CDR2 are MNHEY and SVGEGT. With V trimmed by 4 bases and J by 6 bases, 3 bases remained unmatched. The CDR3 extends over 13 amino acids. Under the authors' procedure: By means of reference gene primer amplification, nucleated cell counts were estimated. Sequencing was performed with immunoSEQ multiplex PCR; in TCRdb, only in-frame clones are kept and a portion is missing. The D gene and trimming were derived from the DNA, and the V and J assignments and clone size from that table. The top ten hold approximately 1.9% of the sample, which has about 74,000 clones, around nine tenths seen once.

Sequences were obtained from peripheral blood. This receptor was taken from a woman of 80 years or more with active or convalescent COVID-19. V gene TRBV6-2 or TRBV6-3 combines with J gene TRBJ2-7; TRBD1 agrees at 10 bases. In nucleotides, the CDR3 is TGTGCCAGCAGTTGGACAGGGGGAAGCGAGCAGTACTTC. Translating it yields CASSWTGGSEQYF.